Listed here is a single T cell receptor (beta chain). Its target antigen remains unknown. This record comes from a study of cytomegalovirus exposure and HLA in healthy donors (dated by TCRdb to the late 2010s). Regarding the complete study: An earlier analysis of approximately 550 of the donors reported about 250 Gb of sequence data and around 110 million unique TCR beta sequences from about 180 million T cells. To predict cytomegalovirus infection status, the study brought together high-throughput TCR immunosequencing, statistical association of individual TCRs with disease status, and machine learning. The number of donors typed differed by locus, with roughly 629-640 for A, B, C, DRB1 and DQB1, roughly 520 for DQA1, approximately 570 for DPA1, and some 440 for DPB1. Every discovery cohort repertoire had been produced on one sequencing platform. Of the approximately 400 genotyped donors, less than 85% were placed in the genetic ancestry cluster associated with self-reported Caucasian donors. The study profiled the T cell repertoires of hundreds of subjects by immunosequencing and related them to cytomegalovirus serostatus. A later genetic analysis used genome-wide SNP genotypes for about 60% of the roughly 700 donors, treating that subset as a discovery cohort. An early release covering roughly 640 HLA-typed donors comprised 250 to 350 gigabases of sequencing data and around 80 million unique TCR sequences. Alongside the repertoire data, information on donor age, sex, ethnicity and CMV serostatus was compiled. Among roughly 400 genotyped donors of the cohort, an average of about 220,000 unique TCR beta nucleotide sequences was sequenced per donor, of which 15% to 20% were non-productive. In a later analysis, previously published TCR beta repertoires from some 640 donors were re-analyzed and high-resolution HLA genotyping was added so that TCR occurrence patterns could be studied. Roughly 5 DR-DQ haplotypes were treated as single units for association and clustering because of strong linkage in the cohort. A separate validation cohort of roughly 130 different subjects was used in addition to the roughly 670-subject first cohort. To decide whether each TCR beta V gene segment behaved as functional or pseudogenic, an earlier analysis of 587 of the donors relied on high-throughput TCR beta sequencing. The later analysis used no new phenotypic data to find candidate immune exposures, relying instead on TCR beta sequences and their occurrence across donors. The study aimed to test whether cataloging public T cell receptors could reveal signatures of past pathogen exposure. Both class I and class II loci were covered by HLA typing, at four-digit resolution. Broader findings and caveats from the paper: In vitro tests confirmed that a few of the cytomegalovirus-associated TCR beta chains recognize cytomegalovirus antigens. The 87-base-pair reads could not distinguish some IMGT-functional V segments, including TRBV6-2 and TRBV6-3, so those segments were excluded. Correlated functional status among segregating V segments might be attributable to linkage disequilibrium, but an unknown experimental factor could not be ruled out. The classifier was reported to diagnose cytomegalovirus status with high specificity and sensitivity in both the original and validation cohorts. In a later analysis, most CMV-associated TCR beta chains were found to appear HLA-restricted, with HLA associations seemingly driven largely by CMV exposure. An earlier analysis of approximately 590 of the donors showed that most TCR beta V segments appeared in productive rearrangements either about 90% or about 30% of the time, which broadly matched IMGT annotations. A later analysis associated 16,951 TCR beta sequences with specific HLA alleles at a false discovery rate of 0.05. Over 15 rarely observed V segments, including chromosome 9 orphons, were excluded from the earlier analysis of just under 600 of the donors because counts were too low. Compared with equally common non-associated chains, HLA-associated TCR beta chains in a later analysis were more clonally expanded and had lower generation probabilities. Across donors, most TCR sequences were observed very rarely, whereas some public TCRs were present in many individuals. A further reported finding was that TCR beta sequences accurately predicted the HLA-A and HLA-B alleles for most subjects in the first cohort. A later genetic analysis associated a missense DCLRE1C variant with V-gene and J-gene trimming of TCR beta chains, and an independent cohort replicated the association. In a later analysis, the rate of TCR association differed among HLA loci, with DRB1 alleles having the most associated TCRs and HLA-C alleles having the fewest. The study listed 150 to 200 TCR beta chains as associated with cytomegalovirus. A later genetic analysis reported fewer N-insertions in productive TCRs among donors in an Asian-associated ancestry cluster than the roughly 620-donor mean. The presence/absence analyses assumed that sequencing depth was roughly uniform across donors, and that assumption may not be true. In a later analysis, several top co-occurrence clusters were reported to appear linked to parvovirus B19, influenza, CMV and Epstein-Barr virus. The cohort was sequenced for TCR beta chains only, and without alpha or paired-chain data the features that could be detected were limited. When HLA alleles, especially DR and DQ, strongly co-occurred, TCR associations were difficult to assign to individual alleles. According to the authors, the approach could potentially be generalized to other disease states and immunological phenotypes. A cluster of highly shared sequence variants was judged likely to represent a technical artifact of the sequencing pipeline. CMV serostatus was the only immune exposure information available for the cohort. HLA typing was unavailable for some donors at each locus, so association tests used only the typed subset.

The library relied on the immunoSEQ multiplex PCR assay. For the multiplex PCR, a mixture combining 60 forward primers for TCR Vbeta segments and 13 reverse primers for TCR Jbeta segments was used. The CDR3 region of rearranged TCR beta genes was amplified from genomic DNA by a multiplex PCR assay. Amplified TCR beta libraries were sequenced as 87-base-pair reads on the Illumina HiSeq System. The published analysis was carried out like this. A later analysis counted 75 million to 100 million unique TCR beta chains across the 640 or so repertoires, and about 10 million of these chains were shared by at least two donors. Raw reads were error-corrected and collapsed into unique sequences by a nearest-neighbor algorithm in which closely related sequences were merged to remove PCR and sequencing errors. To assign V, D and J gene segments, CDR3 sequences were aligned to IMGT reference sequences. For a sequence to be retained, a match of at least six nucleotides was required to both a V gene segment and a J gene segment. A rearrangement counted as productive if the CDR3 had no stop codons and remained in frame with V and J, and every other rearrangement counted as non-productive. Following IMGT convention, CDR3 was defined as the stretch from the second conserved V-encoded cysteine to the conserved J-encoded phenylalanine. The earlier analysis of about 610 of the donors excluded sequences that lacked an unambiguous match to a single V gene segment. In an earlier analysis of approximately 560 of the donors, a V segment was called functional when productive rearrangements were above 56.7%, and segregating when the standard deviation between donors exceeded 5%. To diagnose cytomegalovirus status from the catalog of TCR beta chain sequences, a statistical classification framework was built. A later analysis assigned V and J genes by comparing TCR nucleotide sequences with IMGT/GENE-DB human TR gene sequences. Using the TCRdist pipeline, a later analysis assigned CDR3 sequences along with most-parsimonious VDJ recombination scenarios. In a later analysis, every TCR beta chain was defined by the combination of its CDR3 amino acid sequence and its V-gene family, and reads without a unique V-gene family were dropped. As a way to deal with suspected cross-contamination and a sequencing artifact, a later analysis dropped over 550 nucleotide sequences that were highly shared and had low generation probability. For each public chain, a later analysis derived a clonal expansion index from normalized ranks of inferred template counts within each repertoire. In a later analysis, generation probabilities were computed with a VDJ recombination model fitted to out-of-frame rearrangements, and the resulting probabilities were checked against IGoR. In a later analysis, TCR-TCR, TCR-HLA and TCR-CMV co-occurrence was scored with hypergeometric tests, and a repertoire-size bias correction was applied to TCR pairs. A later analysis estimated false discovery rates by permuting HLA or CMV assignments 20 times. A later analysis grouped co-occurring TCRs with DBSCAN, adding TCRdist sequence similarity when clustering within HLA-allele-positive subsets. For co-occurrence clustering, repertoires with fewer than 30,000 or more than 120,000 public chains were excluded, along with roughly 5 repertoires with anomalous nucleotide sharing. The immuneACCESS repertoire file appears here via TCRdb, limited to in-frame rearrangements. These files lack a portion of the clones; in checked studies, under half of the deficit traces to unresolved V genes, and the cause of the others is not known. From that table come the V and J calls and clone size; the DNA was used to work out D and trimming. The sample's own table lists 150,000 to 200,000 clones. About 0.8% of the sample lies in the top ten.

The cohort was made up of approximately 670 healthy bone marrow donors. At the time of sampling, every cohort member was nominally healthy, though immune exposures that went unrecorded were likely present. The donor tested CMV seropositive and was one of the 289 seropositive cohort members. A peripheral blood sample was collected from each donor, and TCR beta sequencing was performed on peripheral blood mononuclear cells. The Qiagen DNeasy Blood Extraction Kit was used to extract genomic DNA from the blood cell samples. From the cysteine through the phenylalanine, the CDR3 covers 14 amino acids. Only the CDR3 portion is preserved as DNA: 42 bases, with reading frame beginning at the first base. CDR1 and CDR2 were assigned from the germline V gene as SGHRS and YFSETQ. After removal of 6 bases from V and 3 bases from J, the junction retains 8 bases not matched to a gene.

This TCR was recovered from a woman aged 18-29 years in good health and CMV-seropositive. The V and J genes are TRBV5-1 and TRBJ2-7; 8 bases in the middle match TRBD2. Input material: PBMCs. The DNA reads as follows: TGCGCCAGCACCCCGGTAGCGGGGAGCTACGAGCAGTACTTC. This gives the protein CASTPVAGSYEQYF. Reference TRBV5-1 and TRBJ2-7 proteins supply the regions before and after the CDR3; the full variable domain is: KAGVTQTPRYLIKTRGQQVTLSCSPISGHRSVSWYQQTPGQGLQFLFEYFSETQRNKGNFPGRFSGRQFSNSRSEMNVSTLELGDSALYLCASTPVAGSYEQYFGPGTRLTVT.